This T cell receptor beta chain was identified in a study of T cells in Graves' hyperthyroidism and ophthalmopathy. Amplified regions were TCR beta CDR3 sequences from RNA transcripts. Carried out on the TCR CDR3, a first-round RT-PCR used the HTBI primer set. TCRdb re-derived calls from the multiplex PCR reads in MiXCR, one entry per CDR3 protein. In the table there are around 600,000 distinct CDR3 sequences, 15% to 18% of which are singletons. CDR1 and CDR2 (germline): LGHDT, YNNKEL (reference sequence). V lost 0 bases and J 7 bases, leaving 10 bases between the germline ends. The CDR3 has 15 residues.

The chain is built from TRBV3-1 and TRBJ1-6, with D uncertain. This receptor was obtained from a woman in her 30s with Graves' hyperthyroidism. The sample comprised blood. CDR3 DNA sequence: TGTGCCAGCAGCCAAGACAACCGAGGGAATTCACCCCTCCACTTT. As protein: CASSQDNRGNSPLHF.